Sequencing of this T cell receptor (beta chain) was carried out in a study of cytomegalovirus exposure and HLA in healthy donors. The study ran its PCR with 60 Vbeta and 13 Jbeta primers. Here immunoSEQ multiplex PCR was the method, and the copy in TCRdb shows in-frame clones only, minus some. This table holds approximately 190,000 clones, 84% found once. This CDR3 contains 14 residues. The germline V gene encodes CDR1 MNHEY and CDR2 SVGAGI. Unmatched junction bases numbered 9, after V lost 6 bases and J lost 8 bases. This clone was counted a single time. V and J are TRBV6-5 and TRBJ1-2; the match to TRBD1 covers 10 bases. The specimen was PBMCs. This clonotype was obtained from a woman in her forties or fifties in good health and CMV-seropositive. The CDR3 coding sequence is TGTGCCAGCAGCCCGGGACAGGGGTTTCAAGGCTACACCTTC. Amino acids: CASSPGQGFQGYTF.